This T cell receptor beta chain was captured in a study of shared clonotypes between healthy human individuals. General study results and limits: Limited genetic and exposure-history diversity came from having few donors. Compared with clonotypes that all four donors shared, non-shared clonotypes had lower generation probabilities.

Turning to this clone: What it binds is unknown.

Across several immunoSEQ plates, the genomic DNA of each subset was split evenly. Produced via immunoSEQ multiplex PCR; TCRdb's table is partial and in-frame only. The repertoire holds 100,000 or so clones, 68% seen once, with about a quarter in the top ten. Donation came from healthy HIV-negative adults that had no recent acute infections or vaccinations. The CDR3 totals 16 residues. Germline V gene lookup returns CDR1 SNHLY and CDR2 FYNNEI. The ends lost 6 bases at V and 6 bases at J; junction bases unmatched: 9. V and J are TRBV2 and TRBJ1-5; the match to TRBD1 covers 12 bases. Sequenced: memory CD8+ T cells sorted from blood. The subset here: CD45RO+ cells pooled with CCR7-negative TemRA cells. The TCR originated in a woman aged 30 to 39 in good health. CDR3 amino acids: CASSPGQGARGQPQHF. In nucleotides, the CDR3 is TGTGCCAGCAGCCCGGGACAGGGGGCGCGTGGTCAGCCCCAGCATTTT.